This T cell receptor (beta chain) is from a study of shared clonotypes between healthy human individuals. Repertoires were generated with immunoSEQ multiplex PCR, while TCRdb's copy carries only in-frame clones and drops some. The table lists 2.3 million or so clones, approximately 95% of them singletons. Trimming cost V 3 bases and J 4 bases, with 16 bases left between them. The CDR3 has 15 amino acids. Per the germline V gene, CDR1 is SGHRS and CDR2 is YFSETQ. All donors qualified as healthy HIV-negative adults and had experienced no recent acute infections or vaccinations. The receptor was derived from a man aged 18 to 30 in good health. Some clones in this sample may be carry-over from other donors' samples. Specimen: naive CD4+ T cells from PBMCs. Subset of the sample: CD45RA+ positively selected. V is TRBV5-1 and J is TRBJ1-2; D possibly corresponds to TRBD1 (5 bases). The CDR3 sequence: CASSSNEGQVYGYTF. DNA for the CDR3: TGCGCCAGCAGCTCGAATGAGGGGCAGGTCTATGGCTACACCTTC.